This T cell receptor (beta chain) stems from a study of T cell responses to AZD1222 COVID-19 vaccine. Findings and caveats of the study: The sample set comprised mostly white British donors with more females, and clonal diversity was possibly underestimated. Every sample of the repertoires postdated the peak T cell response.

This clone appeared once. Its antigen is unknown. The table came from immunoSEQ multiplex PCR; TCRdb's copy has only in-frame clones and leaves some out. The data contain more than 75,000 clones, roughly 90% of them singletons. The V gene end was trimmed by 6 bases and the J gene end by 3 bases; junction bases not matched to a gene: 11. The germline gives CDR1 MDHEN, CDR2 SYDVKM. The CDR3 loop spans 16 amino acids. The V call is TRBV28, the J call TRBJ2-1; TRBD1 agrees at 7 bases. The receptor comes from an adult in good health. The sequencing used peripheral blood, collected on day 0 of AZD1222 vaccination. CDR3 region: CASRPGTASVYNEQFF. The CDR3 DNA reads TGTGCCAGCAGACCCGGGACAGCCTCCGTCTACAATGAGCAGTTCTTC.